The entry that follows covers one T cell receptor beta chain sequence. Its cognate antigen is unknown. In germline, CDR1 is SGHRS, CDR2 YFSETQ. This CDR3 has 14 residues. The V and J ends lost 3 bases and 7 bases, in that order; junction bases with no gene match: 7. This sample is drawn from a study of T cell responses to AZD1222 COVID-19 vaccine. This table comes from immunoSEQ multiplex PCR, and its TCRdb copy is limited to in-frame clones, with some not included. The table has around 190,000 clones, 85% to 95% seen once. Study outcomes and limitations: White British people made up most donors, females outnumbered males, and clonal diversity was possibly underestimated. Of the AZD1222 recipients, only 5 or 6 were seropositive at baseline. A reported finding is that nearly half of spike-specific TCRs target unmutated variant regions. Increases in Spike-specific TCR breadth and depth were seen after two AZD1222 doses.

The rearrangement joins TRBV5-1 to TRBJ2-1, with 7 bases that match TRBD1. The source was peripheral blood, collected 28 days after the second AZD1222 dose. This clonotype was obtained from an adult who received the AZD1222 COVID-19 vaccine. The CDR3 DNA reads TGCGCCAGCAGCTGGGGACAGCCCGTAAATGAGCAGTTCTTC. Translation: CASSWGQPVNEQFF.